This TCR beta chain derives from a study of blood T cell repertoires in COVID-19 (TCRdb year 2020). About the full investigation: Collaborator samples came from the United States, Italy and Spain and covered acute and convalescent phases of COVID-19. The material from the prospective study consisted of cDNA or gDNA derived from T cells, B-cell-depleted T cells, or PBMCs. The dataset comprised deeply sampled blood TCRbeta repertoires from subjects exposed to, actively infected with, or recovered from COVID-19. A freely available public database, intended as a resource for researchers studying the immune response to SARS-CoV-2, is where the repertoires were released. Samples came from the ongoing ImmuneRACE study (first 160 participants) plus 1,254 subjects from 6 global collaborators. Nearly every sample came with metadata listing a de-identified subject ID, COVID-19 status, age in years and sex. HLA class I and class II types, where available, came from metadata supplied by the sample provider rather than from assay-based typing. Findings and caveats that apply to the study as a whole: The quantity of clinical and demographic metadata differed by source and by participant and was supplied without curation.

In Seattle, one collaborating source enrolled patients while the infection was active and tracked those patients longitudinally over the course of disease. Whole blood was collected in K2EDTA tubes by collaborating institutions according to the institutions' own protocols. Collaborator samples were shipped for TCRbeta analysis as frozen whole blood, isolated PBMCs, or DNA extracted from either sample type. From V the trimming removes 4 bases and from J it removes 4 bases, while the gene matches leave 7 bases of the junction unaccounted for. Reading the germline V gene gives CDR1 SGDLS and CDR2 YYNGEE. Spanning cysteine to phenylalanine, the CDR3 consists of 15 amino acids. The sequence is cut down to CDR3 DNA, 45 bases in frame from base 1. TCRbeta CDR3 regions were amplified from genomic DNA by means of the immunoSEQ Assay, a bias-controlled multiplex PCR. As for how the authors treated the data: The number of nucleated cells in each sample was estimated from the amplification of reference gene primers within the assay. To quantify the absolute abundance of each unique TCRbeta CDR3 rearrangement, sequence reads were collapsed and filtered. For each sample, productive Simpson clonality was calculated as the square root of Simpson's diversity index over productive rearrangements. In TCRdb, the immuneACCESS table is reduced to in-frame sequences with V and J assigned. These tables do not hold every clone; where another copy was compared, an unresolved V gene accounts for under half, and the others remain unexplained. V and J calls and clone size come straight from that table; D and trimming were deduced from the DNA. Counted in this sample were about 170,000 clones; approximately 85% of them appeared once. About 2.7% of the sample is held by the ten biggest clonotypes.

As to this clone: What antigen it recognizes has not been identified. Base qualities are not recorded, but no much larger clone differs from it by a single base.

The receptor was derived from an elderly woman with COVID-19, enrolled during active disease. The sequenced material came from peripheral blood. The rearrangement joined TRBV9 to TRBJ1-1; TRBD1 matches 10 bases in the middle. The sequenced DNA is TGTGCCAGCAGCCCCAGACAGGGGGCGCCCACTGAAGCTTTCTTT. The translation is CASSPRQGAPTEAFF.